The 17 T cell receptor beta chains given below trace back to one sample, sequenced in a study of early stage breast cancer tumors. Some clones are missing from TCRdb's copy, which holds only in-frame ones; the method was immunoSEQ multiplex PCR. The table shows 25,000 to 30,000 clones, with approximately 84% occurring only once. Input material: blood. All receptors derive from a person aged 50 to 59 with breast cancer.

The V call is TRBV2, the J call TRBJ2-5, with TRBD1 matching 9 bases. With V trimmed by 4 bases and J by 0 bases, 3 bases remained unmatched. The CDR3 spans 15 residues. CDR1 is SNHLY and CDR2 is FYNNEI in the germline V gene. The CDR3 sequence: CASSADRGDQETQYF. In DNA form, the CDR3 reads TGTGCCAGCAGTGCCGACAGGGGGGACCAAGAGACCCAGTACTTC.

The rearrangement uses TRBV5-1 and TRBJ2-1; 8 bases are a match to TRBD1. Germline values: CDR1 SGHRS, CDR2 YFSETQ. This CDR3 region has 14 residues. V dropped 1 base and J dropped 9; count of bases not matched to a gene: 6. The CDR3 DNA is TGCGCCAGCAGCTTGCAGGGGGCGACGGGTGAGCAGTTCTTC. It codes for CASSLQGATGEQFF.

This chain uses TRBV6-4 with TRBJ2-3; TRBD2 agrees at 12 bases. From germline, CDR1 is MRHNA and CDR2 SNTAGT. V was pared by 6 bases and J by 6 bases, with 10 bases of the junction left unmatched. This CDR3 region has 16 residues. The chain's CDR3 is CASSPATSGGADTQYF. The DNA of the CDR3 is TGTGCCAGCAGCCCCGCGACTAGCGGGGGTGCGGATACGCAGTATTTT.

This clone was observed once. CDR3 sequence: CASSQDWRGGETQYF. CDR3 in DNA: TGCGCCAGCAGCCAAGATTGGAGGGGCGGGGAGACCCAGTACTTC. The V call is TRBV4-3, the J call TRBJ2-5, with D possibly being TRBD2 (6 bases). V gave up 0 bases and J gave up 5 bases, with 13 bases separating them. The CDR3 sequence is 15 residues long. CDR1 is LGHNA and CDR2 is YSLEER in the germline V gene.

This chain joins TRBV5-1 and TRBJ2-1; no clear D gene. This CDR3 has 13 residues. CDR1 and CDR2 from the germline V gene are SGHRS and YFSETQ. Trimming left V 5 bases short and J 9 bases short, with 15 bases between. The CDR3 protein is CASSYDSGGEQFF. The CDR3 region has the DNA TGCGCCAGCAGTTATGACTCCGGCGGTGAGCAGTTCTTC.

This clone was picked up one time. This rearrangement joins TRBV9 to TRBJ2-5, with 7 bases fitting TRBD1. The ends lost 3 bases at V and 4 bases at J; junction bases unmatched: 9. The CDR3 length is 15 residues. The germline CDR1 and CDR2 sequences are SGDLS and YYNGEE. DNA of the CDR3: TGTGCCAGCAGCGCCTCCCCACAGGGGAGAGAGACCCAGTACTTC. Its protein is CASSASPQGRETQYF.

The chain carries TRBV7-6 and TRBJ2-1, with 10 bases aligning to TRBD1. The CDR3 is made up of 16 amino acids. Germline-derived CDR1 and CDR2 are SGHVS and FNYEAQ. Trimming took 6 bases from V and 5 from J; bases not matched to a gene: 10. In DNA, the CDR3 is TGTGCCAGCAGTCCTACCCGGGACAGGGGCAACAATGAGCAGTTCTTC. It yields the protein CASSPTRDRGNNEQFF.

V gene TRBV27 combines with J gene TRBJ2-7; D may be TRBD1 (6 bases). V was shortened by 3 bases and J by 6 bases, with 9 bases between the two germline ends. Germline V lookup: CDR1 MNHEY, CDR2 SMNVEV (reference sequence). CDR3 length equals 12 residues. The CDR3 loop is CASSLGAGEQYF. Written as DNA, the CDR3 is TGTGCCAGCAGTTTGGGGGCGGGCGAGCAGTACTTC.

This chain uses TRBV5-4 with TRBJ2-5; D is ambiguous. The CDR3 extends over 16 amino acids. Germline V gene lookup returns CDR1 SGHNT and CDR2 YYREEE (reference sequence). Deletions cut 5 bases from V and 2 bases from J, with 19 bases between. This chain's CDR3 is CASSPTAVAKQETQYF. CDR3 DNA sequence: TGTGCCAGCAGTCCCACGGCGGTAGCAAAACAAGAGACCCAGTACTTC.

The CDR3 DNA reads TGTGCCAGCAGGGACACCTACAATGAGCAGTTCTTC. Its protein is CASRDTYNEQFF. J is TRBJ2-1 and V is TRBV6-5; D is perhaps TRBD1 (5 bases). This CDR3 region has 12 residues. The V end was cut by 6 bases, the J end by 2 bases, with 5 bases between. Germline lookup yields CDR1 MNHEY and CDR2 SVGAGI.

The chain couples TRBV6-6 to TRBJ2-1; D tentatively fits TRBD1 or TRBD2 (5 bases each). Germline V gives CDR1 MNHNY, CDR2 SVGAGI (reference sequence). The CDR3 sequence is 13 residues long. With 8 bases removed from V and 10 bases from J, the gap between germline ends came to 18 bases. Written as DNA, the CDR3 is TGTGCCAGCGGGGCCCCGGGGTCTGGGGAGCAGTTCTTC. It codes for CASGAPGSGEQFF.

The chain employs TRBV7-9 and TRBJ2-5; no reliable D call. Germline CDR1 SEHNR, CDR2 FQNEAQ (reference sequence). This CDR3 has 13 residues. Trimming took 5 bases from V and 2 from J, leaving 9 bases between them. The CDR3 is CASSLHSQETQYF. In nucleotides, the CDR3 is TGTGCCAGCAGCCTGCACTCGCAAGAGACCCAGTACTTC.

V and J are TRBV13 and TRBJ1-5, with TRBD1 matching over 8 bases. The V and J ends lost 3 bases and 8 bases, in that order; junction bases with no gene match: 12. The CDR3 runs 16 residues. CDR1 and CDR2 (germline): PRHDT, FYEKMQ (reference sequence). In DNA form, the CDR3 reads TGTGCCAGCAGCTTCCGCCGGGACAGGAACGCGGAGCCCCAGCATTTT. It codes for CASSFRRDRNAEPQHF. Full variable domain (rest looked up from reference TRBV13 and TRBJ1-5): AAGVIQSPRHLIKEKRETATLKCYPIPRHDTVYWYQQGPGQDPQFLISFYEKMQSDKGSIPDRFSAQQFSDYHSELNMSSLELGDSALYFCASSFRRDRNAEPQHFGDGTRLSIL.

This chain joins TRBV20-1 and TRBJ1-1, with D possibly being TRBD1 (6 bases). The ends were cut back, 6 bases at V and 8 bases at J, with 13 bases in the middle. Germline lookup yields CDR1 DFQATT and CDR2 SNEGSKA (reference sequence). This CDR3 region has 11 residues. The CDR3 DNA reads TGCAGTGCCAAGAGACAGGTCGAAGCTTTCTTT. Encoded protein: CSAKRQVEAFF.

V usage is TRBV7-3 and J usage is TRBJ2-1; D is unresolved. V lost 5 bases and J lost 5, with 16 bases in between. This CDR3 has 15 residues. The germline V gene has CDR1 SGHTA and CDR2 FQGTGA. The CDR3 nucleotides read TGTGCCAGCAGCCCCTTCCGGGTTATGAACAATGAGCAGTTCTTC. Translating it yields CASSPFRVMNNEQFF.

The sample holds a few counts of this clone. The rearrangement joins TRBV6-6 to TRBJ1-4, with D uncertain. The length of the CDR3 is 14 residues. V lost 7 bases, J lost 1 base, and 10 bases lay in between. CDR1 MNHNY and CDR2 SVGAGI come from the germline V gene (reference sequence). The CDR3 DNA follows: TGTGCCAGCATGGGGAGACGAACTAATGAAAAACTGTTTTTT. Translating it yields CASMGRRTNEKLFF.

The chain combines TRBV11-2 with TRBJ1-4; possible D gene TRBD1, 6 bases. The CDR3 is made up of 15 amino acids. Per germline, CDR1 SGHAT and CDR2 FQNNGV. V was cut by 2 bases and J by 3 bases, with 10 bases left in between. CDR3 amino acids: CASSLTGWANEKLFF. The DNA of the CDR3 is TGTGCCAGCAGCTTAACAGGGTGGGCTAATGAAAAACTGTTTTTT. Full variable domain (missing parts from reference TRBV11-2 and TRBJ1-4): EAGVAQSPRYKIIEKRQSVAFWCNPISGHATLYWYQQILGQGPKLLIQFQNNGVVDDSQLPKDRFSAERLKGVDSTLKIQPAKLEDSAVYLCASSLTGWANEKLFFGSGTQLSVL.